The 15 T cell receptor beta chains below come from one sample, sequenced in a study. TCRdb reanalysed the reads using MiXCR and keeps one entry per CDR3 protein. The sample yields thousands of distinct CDR3 sequences, roughly 10% seen once. Sequencing used CD4+ T cells from synovial fluid. The receptors originated from a human donor with rheumatoid arthritis.

This clonotype is categorized as medium-sized. The V call is TRBV11-3, the J call TRBJ2-1; D unresolved. CDR3 length equals 12 residues. V shed 1 base and J shed 8 bases, with 6 bases lying between them. Per the germline V gene, CDR1 is SGHNT and CDR2 is YENEEA. The CDR3 sequence: CASSLVPDEQFF. The DNA for the CDR3 is TGTGCCAGCAGCTTAGTTCCGGATGAGCAGTTCTTC.

This clonotype was detected many times. The genes are TRBV28 and TRBJ2-7; TRBD2 matches 11 bases. Germline CDR1 reads MDHEN; CDR2 reads SYDVKM. This CDR3 region has 16 residues. The ends lost 3 bases at V and 5 bases at J; junction bases unmatched: 9. In DNA form, the CDR3 reads TGTGCCAGCAGTTTCCGTAGCGGGAGGGCCGTAGACGAGCAGTACTTC. Translation: CASSFRSGRAVDEQYF.

This clonotype occurred many times. The V call is TRBV6-6, the J call TRBJ1-4, with D uncertain. Trimming removed 7 bases from V and 11 bases from J, with 20 bases in between. The CDR3 sequence is 14 residues long. Looked up from germline, CDR1 is MNHNY and CDR2 is SVGAGI (reference sequence). The CDR3 DNA sequence: TGTGCCAGCACACTACACACAGAATCCGGTAAACTGTTTTTT. Its translation is CASTLHTESGKLFF.

The genes are TRBV9 and TRBJ1-4; 7 nucleotides line up with TRBD1. This CDR3 is 15 amino acids long. Germline V gives CDR1 SGDLS, CDR2 YYNGEE. The trim removed 4 bases at V and 6 bases at J, leaving 9 bases unmatched. For the CDR3, the DNA is TGTGCCAGCAGCATAGACTACAGGGGCGATGAAAAACTGTTTTTT. Translation gives CASSIDYRGDEKLFF.

Within the sample, this clonotype is medium-sized. The gene calls are TRBV20-1 and TRBJ2-2, with TRBD2 matching over 11 bases. CDR1 is DFQATT and CDR2 is SNEGSKA in the germline V gene (reference sequence). The V segment lost 1 base and the J segment 4 bases; nucleotides outside the gene matches: 8. CDR3 length equals 17 residues. For the CDR3, the DNA is TGCAGTGCTAGAGGGAGTAGCGGGAGGGCCCTCACCGGGGAGCTGTTTTTT. Its translation: CSARGSSGRALTGELFF.

In this sample, this clonotype is medium-sized. The V gene is TRBV5-5, the J gene TRBJ1-1; D is unresolved. This CDR3 spans 14 amino acids. Germline loops: CDR1 SGHKS, CDR2 YYEKEE (reference sequence). Trimming took off 1 base at V and 1 base at J, with 8 bases between the two ends. CDR3 protein: CASSLMVRNTEAFF. CDR3 nucleotide sequence: TGTGCCAGCAGCTTGATGGTACGGAACACTGAAGCTTTCTTT. The entire variable domain, with the rest obtained from reference TRBV5-5 and TRBJ1-1, is as follows: DAGVTQSPTHLIKTRGQQVTLRCSPISGHKSVSWYQQVLGQGPQFIFQYYEKEERGRGNFPDRFSARQFPNYSSELNVNALLLGDSALYLCASSLMVRNTEAFFGQGTRLTVV.

By its share, this clonotype is medium-sized. The chain joins TRBV4-2 to TRBJ2-6; 7 bases are a match to TRBD2. V was pared by 4 bases and J by 2 bases, with 5 bases of the junction left unmatched. CDR1 and CDR2 from the germline V gene are LGHNA and YNFKEQ. CDR3 length: 16 residues. The CDR3 sequence is CASSRPLATGANVLTF. DNA of the CDR3: TGTGCCAGCAGCCGCCCACTAGCGACTGGGGCCAACGTCCTGACTTTC.

As to this clonotype: With a much larger clone just one base away, this may be a read error. The chain combines TRBV29-1 with TRBJ1-2, with no clear D. CDR1 and CDR2 (germline): SQVTM, ANQGSEA. The CDR3 loop spans 12 amino acids. The CDR3 spells CSATLTNYGYIF. The DNA of the CDR3 is TGCAGCGCCACCCTAACTAACTATGGCTACATCTTC. Together with reference TRBV29-1 and TRBJ1-2, the CDR3 gives the full variable domain: SAVISQKPSRDICQRGTSLTIQCQVDSQVTMMFWYRQQPGQSLTLIATANQGSEATYESGFVIDKFPISRPNLTFSTLTVSNMSPEDSSIYLCSATLTNYGYIFGSGTRLTVV.

The rearrangement uses TRBV11-2 and TRBJ2-2; D may be TRBD1 (5 bases). Germline-derived CDR1 and CDR2 are SGHAT and FQNNGV. Between the trimmed V and J ends, which lost 3 bases and 0 bases, there was a span of 14 bases. CDR3 size: 17 residues. CDR3 nucleotide sequence: TGTGCCAGCAGCTTGAAGCGTATAGGGGCGAACACCGGGGAGCTGTTTTTT. It encodes CASSLKRIGANTGELFF.

This clonotype is labeled medium-sized. The J gene is TRBJ2-1, the V gene TRBV11-2; 14 nucleotides align to TRBD2. There are 16 residues in the CDR3. The V and J ends lost 4 bases and 4 bases, in that order; junction bases with no gene match: 3. Germline V gene lookup returns CDR1 SGHAT and CDR2 FQNNGV. In nucleotides, the CDR3 is TGTGCCAGCAGCTCTCGGACTAGCGGGAGGTACAATGAGCAGTTCTTC. It yields the protein CASSSRTSGRYNEQFF.

The CDR3 is CASSRGQGSTGELFF. The CDR3 coding sequence is TGTGCCAGCAGCCGAGGACAGGGGAGCACCGGGGAGCTGTTTTTT. The rearrangement links TRBV7-3 to TRBJ2-2, with 9 bases lining up with TRBD1. The CDR3 totals 15 residues. The germline gives CDR1 SGHTA, CDR2 FQGTGA. The V gene end was trimmed by 5 bases and the J gene end by 4 bases; junction bases not matched to a gene: 5.

This clonotype is deemed medium-sized. The V gene is TRBV4-3, the J gene TRBJ2-1; 12 bases agree with TRBD2. The CDR3 contains 14 residues. Germline assignment: CDR1 LGHNA and CDR2 YSLEER. With 6 bases clipped from V and 8 bases from J, the junction kept 5 bases outside the gene matches. In nucleotides, the CDR3 is TGCGCCAGCAGTCGACTAGCGGGAGTGCATGAGCAGTTCTTC. Its translation: CASSRLAGVHEQFF.

This clonotype is classed as medium-sized. The rearrangement joins TRBV7-2 to TRBJ2-1, with unresolved D. The V gene's germline CDR1 is SGHTA and CDR2 FQGNSA. Deletions cut 1 base from V and 4 bases from J, with 11 bases between. This CDR3 contains 15 residues. The CDR3 is CASSLEPQVYNEQFF. CDR3 nucleotide sequence: TGTGCCAGCAGCTTAGAACCGCAAGTGTACAATGAGCAGTTCTTC.

This clonotype is classed as medium-sized (0.01 to 0.1%). V is TRBV10-2 and J is TRBJ1-4, with 7 bases identical to TRBD1. Unmatched junction bases numbered 6, after V lost 3 bases and J lost 8 bases. Germline CDR1 is WSHSY and CDR2 is SAAADI. This CDR3 has 14 residues. For the CDR3, the DNA is TGCGCCAGCAGTGATTTGGGGACAGACGAAAAACTGTTTTTT. It encodes CASSDLGTDEKLFF.

This clonotype has ten or more counts. DNA of the CDR3: TGTGCCAGCAGCTTAGATCGGTGGCAGAACTATGGCTACACCTTC. Translation gives CASSLDRWQNYGYTF. The rearrangement links TRBV11-2 to TRBJ1-2, with no clear D. From germline, CDR1 is SGHAT and CDR2 FQNNGV. The V end was cut by 0 bases, the J end by 2 bases, with 10 bases between. This CDR3 comprises 15 residues.